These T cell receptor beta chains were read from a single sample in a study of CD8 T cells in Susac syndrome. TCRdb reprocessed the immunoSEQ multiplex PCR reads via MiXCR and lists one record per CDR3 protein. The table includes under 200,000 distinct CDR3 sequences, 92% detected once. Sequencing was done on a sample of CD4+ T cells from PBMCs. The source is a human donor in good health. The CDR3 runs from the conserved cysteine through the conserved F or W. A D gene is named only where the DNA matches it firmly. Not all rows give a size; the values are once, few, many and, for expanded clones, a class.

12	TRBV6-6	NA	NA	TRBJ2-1	CASSPTRNEQFF	TGTGCCAGCAGCCCGACTCGCAATGAGCAGTTCTTC
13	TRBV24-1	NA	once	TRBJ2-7	CATSDTGSYEQYF	TGTGCCACCAGTGATACGGGGTCCTACGAGCAGTACTTC
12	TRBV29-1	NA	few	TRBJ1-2	CSVEDSSDGYTF	TGCAGCGTTGAAGATTCCTCGGATGGCTACACCTTC
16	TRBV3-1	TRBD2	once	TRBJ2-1	CASSPYGLAIGNEQFF	TGTGCCAGCAGCCCTTACGGACTAGCGATCGGAAATGAGCAGTTCTTC
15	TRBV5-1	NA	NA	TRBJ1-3	CASSLDGGKRNTIYF	TGCGCCAGCAGCTTGGACGGGGGCAAACGGAACACCATATATTTT
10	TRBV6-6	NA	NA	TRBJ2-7	CASGKGEQYF	TGTGCCTCTGGGAAGGGCGAGCAGTACTTC
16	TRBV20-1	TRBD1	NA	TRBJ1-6	CSAWDRGGTYNSPLHF	TGCAGTGCTTGGGACAGGGGAGGCACCTATAATTCACCCCTCCACTTT
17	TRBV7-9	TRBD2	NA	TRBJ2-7	CASSSGLADASPYEQYF	TGTGCCAGCAGCTCGGGACTAGCTGACGCTTCTCCCTACGAGCAGTACTTC
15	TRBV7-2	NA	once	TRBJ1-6	CASSSPGSFNSPLHF	TGTGCCAGCAGCTCGCCGGGGTCTTTTAATTCACCCCTCCACTTT
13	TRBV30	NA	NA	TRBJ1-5	CAWSSGHNQPQHF	TGTGCCTGGAGCTCAGGTCATAATCAGCCCCAGCATTTT
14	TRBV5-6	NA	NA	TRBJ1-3	CASSLVDRRNTIYF	TGTGCCAGCAGCTTGGTGGACAGAAGAAACACCATATATTTT
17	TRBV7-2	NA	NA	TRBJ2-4	CASTPRGRDRAKNIQYF	TGTGCCAGCACCCCCCGGGGGCGGGACCGCGCCAAAAACATTCAGTACTTC
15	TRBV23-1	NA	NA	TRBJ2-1	CASFIKPDSYNEQFF	TGCGCCAGCTTTATCAAACCGGACAGCTACAATGAGCAGTTCTTC
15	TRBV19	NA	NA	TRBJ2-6	CASSIGGAGANVLTF	TGTGCCAGTAGTATAGGGGGCGCTGGGGCCAACGTCCTGACTTTC
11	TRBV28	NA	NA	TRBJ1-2	CASNSDYGYTF	TGTGCCAGCAATTCGGACTATGGCTACACCTTC
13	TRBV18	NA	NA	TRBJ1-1	CASSPGINTEAFF	TGTGCCAGCTCTCCAGGTATCAACACTGAAGCTTTCTTT
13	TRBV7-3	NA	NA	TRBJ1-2	CASSFSDRYGYTF	TGTGCCAGCAGCTTCTCGGACCGCTATGGCTACACCTTC
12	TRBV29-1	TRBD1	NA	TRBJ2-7	CSVPKGAGEQYF	TGCAGCGTTCCGAAGGGGGCTGGCGAGCAGTACTTC
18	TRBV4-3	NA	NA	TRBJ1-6	CASSQASVRSQGNSPLHF	TGCGCCAGCAGCCAAGCCTCAGTACGCTCTCAGGGTAATTCACCCCTCCACTTT
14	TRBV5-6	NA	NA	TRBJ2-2	CASSLVLSPGELFF	TGTGCCAGCAGCTTGGTACTCTCTCCCGGGGAGCTGTTTTTT
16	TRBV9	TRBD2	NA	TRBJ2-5	CASSVYPSGGQETQYF	TGTGCCAGCAGCGTATATCCTAGCGGGGGCCAAGAGACCCAGTACTTC
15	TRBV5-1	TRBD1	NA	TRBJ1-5	CASSLGTANPQPQHF	TGCGCCAGCAGCCTGGGGACAGCGAACCCCCAGCCCCAGCATTTT
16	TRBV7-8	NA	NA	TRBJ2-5	CASSPRWAGGQETQYF	TGTGCCAGCAGCCCTAGGTGGGCCGGGGGCCAAGAGACCCAGTACTTC
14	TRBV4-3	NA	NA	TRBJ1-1	CASSVQGQNTEVFF	TGCGCCAGCAGCGTTCAGGGGCAGAACACTGAAGTTTTCTTT
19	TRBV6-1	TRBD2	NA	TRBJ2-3	CASSPLGRIAGGYTDTQYF	TGTGCCAGCAGCCCCTTGGGGCGCATAGCGGGGGGTTACACAGATACGCAGTATTTT
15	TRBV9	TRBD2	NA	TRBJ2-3	CASSVGSGEADTQYF	TGTGCCAGCAGCGTAGGCAGCGGGGAGGCGGATACGCAGTATTTT
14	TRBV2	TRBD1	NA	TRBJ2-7	CASSRDRGQDEQYF	TGTGCCAGCAGTCGGGACAGGGGGCAGGACGAGCAGTACTTC
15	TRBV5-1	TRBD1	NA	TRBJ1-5	CASSLTGQLNQPQHF	TGCGCCAGCAGCCTGACAGGGCAGCTGAATCAGCCCCAGCATTTT
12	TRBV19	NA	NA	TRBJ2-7	CASSREGSEQYF	TGTGCCAGTAGTCGCGAAGGTTCCGAGCAGTACTTC
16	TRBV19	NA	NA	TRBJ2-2	CASSISANLNTGELFF	TGTGCCAGTAGTATTAGCGCAAATCTGAACACCGGGGAGCTGTTTTTT
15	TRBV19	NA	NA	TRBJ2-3	CASSIGPSGTDTQYF	TGTGCCAGTAGTATCGGGCCTAGCGGCACAGATACGCAGTATTTT
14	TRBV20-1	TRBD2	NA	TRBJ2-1	CSAGSGRRYNEQFF	TGCAGTGCTGGGAGCGGGAGACGCTACAATGAGCAGTTCTTC
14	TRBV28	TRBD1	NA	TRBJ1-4	CASGPGQGSEKLFF	TGTGCCAGCGGACCGGGACAGGGGAGTGAAAAACTGTTTTTT
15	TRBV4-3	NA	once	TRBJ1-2	CASSPRRGANYGYTF	TGCGCCAGCAGCCCACGAAGGGGAGCTAACTATGGCTACACCTTC
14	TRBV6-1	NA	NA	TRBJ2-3	CASSEATITDTQYF	TGTGCCAGCAGTGAAGCTACGATCACAGATACGCAGTATTTT